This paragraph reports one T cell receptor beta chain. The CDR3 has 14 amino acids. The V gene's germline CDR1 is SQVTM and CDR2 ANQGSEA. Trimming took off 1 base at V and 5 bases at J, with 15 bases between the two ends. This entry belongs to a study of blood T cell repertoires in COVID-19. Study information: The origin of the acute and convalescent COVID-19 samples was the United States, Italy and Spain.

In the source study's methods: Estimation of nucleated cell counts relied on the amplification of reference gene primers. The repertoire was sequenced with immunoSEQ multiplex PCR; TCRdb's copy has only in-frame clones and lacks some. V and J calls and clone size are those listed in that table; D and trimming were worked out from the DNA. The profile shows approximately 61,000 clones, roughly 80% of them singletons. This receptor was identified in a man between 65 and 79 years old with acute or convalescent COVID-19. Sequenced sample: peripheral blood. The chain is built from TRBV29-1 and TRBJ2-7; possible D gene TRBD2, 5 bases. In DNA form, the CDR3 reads TGCAGCGTTGAAGTGGGCCTTCAGAGGGACGAGCAGTACTTC. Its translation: CSVEVGLQRDEQYF.